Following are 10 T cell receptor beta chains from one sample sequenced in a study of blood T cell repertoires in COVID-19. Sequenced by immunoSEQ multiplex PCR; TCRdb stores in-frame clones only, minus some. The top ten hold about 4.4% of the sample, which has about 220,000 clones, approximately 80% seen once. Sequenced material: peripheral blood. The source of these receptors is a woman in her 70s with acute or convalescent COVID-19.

The CDR3, as DNA: TGCGCCAGCAGCTCGGGACAGGGGTTACCCGGGGCCAACGTCCTGACTTTC. Its protein product is CASSSGQGLPGANVLTF. V usage is TRBV5-1 and J usage is TRBJ2-6; 10 bases map to TRBD1. CDR1 and CDR2 from the germline V gene are SGHRS and YFSETQ. The CDR3 runs to 17 residues. V dropped 3 bases and J dropped 4; count of bases not matched to a gene: 7. Full variable domain (outside the CDR3, taken from reference TRBV5-1 and TRBJ2-6): KAGVTQTPRYLIKTRGQQVTLSCSPISGHRSVSWYQQTPGQGLQFLFEYFSETQRNKGNFPGRFSGRQFSNSRSEMNVSTLELGDSALYLCASSSGQGLPGANVLTFGAGSRLTVL.

Here the CDR3 DNA reads TGCAGCGTTGAATCGAGGGCCCGCGATTCTGGGAATGAAAAACTGTTTTTT. It is translated as CSVESRARDSGNEKLFF. The V gene is TRBV29-1, the J gene TRBJ1-4; no firm D call. The CDR3 totals 17 residues. Germline V gene lookup returns CDR1 SQVTM and CDR2 ANQGSEA. V was pared by 2 bases and J by 5 bases, with 21 bases between. The full variable domain, its missing parts supplied by reference TRBV29-1 and TRBJ1-4, is SAVISQKPSRDICQRGTSLTIQCQVDSQVTMMFWYRQQPGQSLTLIATANQGSEATYESGFVIDKFPISRPNLTFSTLTVSNMSPEDSSIYLCSVESRARDSGNEKLFFGSGTQLSVL.

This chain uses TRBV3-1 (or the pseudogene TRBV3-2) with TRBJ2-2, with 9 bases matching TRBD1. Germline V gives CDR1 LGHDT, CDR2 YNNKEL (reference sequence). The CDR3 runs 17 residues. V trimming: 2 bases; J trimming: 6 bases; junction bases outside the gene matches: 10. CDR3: CASSQPISTGGSGELFF. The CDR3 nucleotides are TGTGCCAGCAGCCAACCGATTTCGACAGGGGGATCCGGGGAGCTGTTTTTT.

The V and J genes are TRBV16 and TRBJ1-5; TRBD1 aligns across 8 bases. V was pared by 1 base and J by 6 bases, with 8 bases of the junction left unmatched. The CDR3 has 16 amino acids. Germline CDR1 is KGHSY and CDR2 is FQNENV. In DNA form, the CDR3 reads TGTGCCAGCAGCCAATACGTCAGGGGGCGAGGTCAGCCCCAGCATTTT. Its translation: CASSQYVRGRGQPQHF.

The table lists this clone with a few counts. CDR3 in DNA: TGTGCCAGCAGTTCCCGGGACAATTTTGCTTTCTTT. Translating gives CASSSRDNFAFF. This chain joins TRBV6-6 and TRBJ1-1, with D maybe TRBD1 (6 bases). The CDR3 is 12 amino acids. Germline-derived CDR1 and CDR2 are MNHNY and SVGAGI (reference sequence). Trimming took 4 bases from V and 11 from J, leaving 14 bases between them.

CDR3 bases: TGTGCCAGCAGCCAAGGGACAGGACTTGTCTATGGCTACACCTTC. It yields the protein CASSQGTGLVYGYTF. The chain is built from TRBV3-1 (or the pseudogene TRBV3-2) and TRBJ1-2, with 7 bases identical to TRBD1. CDR1 and CDR2 (germline): LGHDT, YNNKEL (reference sequence). The V and J ends lost 1 base and 4 bases, in that order; junction bases with no gene match: 6. This CDR3 spans 15 amino acids.

The CDR3 region has the DNA TGCGCCAGCAGTGGGAGCGGGGGGGCGAATGAGCAGTTCTTC. It codes for CASSGSGGANEQFF. This chain connects TRBV10-2 to TRBJ2-1, with 10 nucleotides matching TRBD2. In germline, CDR1 is WSHSY, CDR2 SAAADI. This CDR3 is built from 14 residues. V lost 4 bases, J lost 7 bases, and 4 bases stayed unmatched.

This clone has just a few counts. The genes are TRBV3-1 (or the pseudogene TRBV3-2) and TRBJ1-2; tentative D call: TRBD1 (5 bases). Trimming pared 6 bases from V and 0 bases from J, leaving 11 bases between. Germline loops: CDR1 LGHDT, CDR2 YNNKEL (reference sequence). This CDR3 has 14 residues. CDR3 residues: CASSGEGSNYGYTF. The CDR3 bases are TGTGCCAGCAGTGGGGAGGGGTCTAACTATGGCTACACCTTC.

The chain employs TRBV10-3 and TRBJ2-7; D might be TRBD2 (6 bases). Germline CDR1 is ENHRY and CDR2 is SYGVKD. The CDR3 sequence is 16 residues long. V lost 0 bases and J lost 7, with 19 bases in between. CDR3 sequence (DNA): TGTGCCATCAGTGAGTCGTACGGGCAGGGAGGTGGAGAGCAGTACTTC. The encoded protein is CAISESYGQGGGEQYF.

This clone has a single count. In DNA form, the CDR3 reads TGTGCCAGCAGCCGGGACAGGGGGAACACCATATATTTT. Its protein is CASSRDRGNTIYF. The V call is TRBV14, the J call TRBJ1-3; TRBD1 aligns across 11 bases. The CDR3 spans 13 residues. V gave up 4 bases and J gave up 7 bases; unmatched junction bases: 0. Germline CDR1 SGHDN, CDR2 FVKESK.